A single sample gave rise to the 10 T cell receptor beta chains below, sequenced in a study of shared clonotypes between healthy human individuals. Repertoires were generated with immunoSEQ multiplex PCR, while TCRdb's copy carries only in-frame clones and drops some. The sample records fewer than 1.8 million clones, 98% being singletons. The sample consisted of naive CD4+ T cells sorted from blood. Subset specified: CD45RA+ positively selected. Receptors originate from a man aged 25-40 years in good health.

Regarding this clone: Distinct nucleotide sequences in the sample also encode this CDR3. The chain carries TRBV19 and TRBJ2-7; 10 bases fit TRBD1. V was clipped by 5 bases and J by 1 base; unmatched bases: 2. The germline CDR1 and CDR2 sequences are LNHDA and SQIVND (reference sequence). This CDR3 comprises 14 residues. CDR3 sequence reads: CASSRTGGSYEQYF. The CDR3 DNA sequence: TGTGCCAGTAGTCGGACAGGGGGATCCTACGAGCAGTACTTC. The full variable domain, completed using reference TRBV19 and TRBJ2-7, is DGGITQSPKYLFRKEGQNVTLSCEQNLNHDAMYWYRQDPGQGLRLIYYSQIVNDFQKGDIAEGYSVSREKKESFPLTVTSAQKNPTAFYLCASSRTGGSYEQYFGPGTRLTVT.

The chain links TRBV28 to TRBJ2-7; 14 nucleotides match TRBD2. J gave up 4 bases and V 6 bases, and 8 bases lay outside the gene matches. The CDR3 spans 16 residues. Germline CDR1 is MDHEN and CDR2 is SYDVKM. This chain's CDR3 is CASRGTSGSIRYEQYF. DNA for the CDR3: TGTGCCAGCAGAGGGACTAGCGGGAGCATAAGGTACGAGCAGTACTTC.

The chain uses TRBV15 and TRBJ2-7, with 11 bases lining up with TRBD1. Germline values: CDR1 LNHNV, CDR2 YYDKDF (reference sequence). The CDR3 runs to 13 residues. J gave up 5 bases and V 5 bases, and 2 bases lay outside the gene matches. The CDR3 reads CATSRDRGNEQYF. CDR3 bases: TGTGCCACCAGCCGGGACAGGGGGAACGAGCAGTACTTC.

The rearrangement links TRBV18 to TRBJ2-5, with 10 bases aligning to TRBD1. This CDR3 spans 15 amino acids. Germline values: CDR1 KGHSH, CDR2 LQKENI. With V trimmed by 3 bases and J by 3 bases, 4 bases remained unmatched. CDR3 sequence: CASSPGTGVKETQYF. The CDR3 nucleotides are TGTGCCAGCTCACCTGGGACAGGGGTAAAAGAGACCCAGTACTTC.

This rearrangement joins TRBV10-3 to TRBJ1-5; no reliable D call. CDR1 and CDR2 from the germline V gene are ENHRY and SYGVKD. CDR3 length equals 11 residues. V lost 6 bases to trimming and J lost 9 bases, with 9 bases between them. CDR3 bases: TGTGCCATCAGCCTCGGTCGGCCCCAGCATTTT. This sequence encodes CAISLGRPQHF.

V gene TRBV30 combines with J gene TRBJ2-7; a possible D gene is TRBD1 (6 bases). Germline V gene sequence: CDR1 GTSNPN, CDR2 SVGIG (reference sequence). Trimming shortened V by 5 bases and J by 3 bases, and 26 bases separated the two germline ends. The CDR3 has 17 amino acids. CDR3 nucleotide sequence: TGTGCCTGGGCTTCCCAACAGGGAGCCGAGTGGAACTACGAGCAGTACTTC. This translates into CAWASQQGAEWNYEQYF.

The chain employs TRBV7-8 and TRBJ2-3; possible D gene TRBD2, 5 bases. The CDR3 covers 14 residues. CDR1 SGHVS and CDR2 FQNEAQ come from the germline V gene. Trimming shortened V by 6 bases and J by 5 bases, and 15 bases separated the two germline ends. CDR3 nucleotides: TGTGCCAGCAGGTACCGGGATGTGGGAGATACGCAGTATTTT. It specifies CASRYRDVGDTQYF.

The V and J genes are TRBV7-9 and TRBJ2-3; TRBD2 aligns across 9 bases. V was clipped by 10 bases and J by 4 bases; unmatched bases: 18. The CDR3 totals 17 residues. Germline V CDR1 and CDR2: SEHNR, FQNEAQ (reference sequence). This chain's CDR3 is CATPKLAGETIPDTQYF. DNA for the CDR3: TGTGCCACGCCAAAATTAGCGGGAGAAACGATCCCAGATACGCAGTATTTT.

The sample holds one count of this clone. The CDR3 DNA sequence: TGTGCCAGCAGCCCCCCCGGACTAGCGGGAGGCAATGAGCAGTTCTTC. Its translation: CASSPPGLAGGNEQFF. The V call is TRBV7-3, the J call TRBJ2-1, with 14 bases identical to TRBD2. V lost 5 bases, J lost 6 bases, and 6 bases stayed unmatched. Germline V gene sequence: CDR1 SGHTA, CDR2 FQGTGA. The CDR3 length is 16 residues.

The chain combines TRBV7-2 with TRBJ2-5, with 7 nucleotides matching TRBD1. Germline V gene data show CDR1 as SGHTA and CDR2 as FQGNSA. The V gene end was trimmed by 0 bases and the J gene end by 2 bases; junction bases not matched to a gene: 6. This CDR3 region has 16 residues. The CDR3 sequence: CASSLADRAPQETQYF. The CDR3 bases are TGTGCCAGCAGCTTAGCTGACAGGGCCCCACAAGAGACCCAGTACTTC.